The sequence of this T cell receptor beta chain was determined in a study of T cell responses to AZD1222 COVID-19 vaccine. Study-wide results and limits: Spike-spanning, vaccine-associated CD4 TCRs were dominant at 160-218 and 743-854.

Points on this clone: Antigen: not known.

Some clones are missing from TCRdb's copy, which holds only in-frame ones; the method was immunoSEQ multiplex PCR. This table has tens of thousands of clones, around 87% appearing once. CDR1 is SGHVS and CDR2 is FNYEAQ in the germline V gene. There are 14 residues in the CDR3. V was clipped by 1 base and J by 2 bases, with 9 bases between them. The sequence derives from an adult in good health. Sequencing was performed on peripheral blood, taken on day 0 of MenACWY control vaccination. The rearrangement uses TRBV7-6 and TRBJ2-7; tentative D call: TRBD2 (6 bases). The CDR3 region is CASSLEAGAYEQYF. The CDR3 DNA sequence: TGTGCCAGCAGCTTAGAAGCGGGCGCCTACGAGCAGTACTTC.